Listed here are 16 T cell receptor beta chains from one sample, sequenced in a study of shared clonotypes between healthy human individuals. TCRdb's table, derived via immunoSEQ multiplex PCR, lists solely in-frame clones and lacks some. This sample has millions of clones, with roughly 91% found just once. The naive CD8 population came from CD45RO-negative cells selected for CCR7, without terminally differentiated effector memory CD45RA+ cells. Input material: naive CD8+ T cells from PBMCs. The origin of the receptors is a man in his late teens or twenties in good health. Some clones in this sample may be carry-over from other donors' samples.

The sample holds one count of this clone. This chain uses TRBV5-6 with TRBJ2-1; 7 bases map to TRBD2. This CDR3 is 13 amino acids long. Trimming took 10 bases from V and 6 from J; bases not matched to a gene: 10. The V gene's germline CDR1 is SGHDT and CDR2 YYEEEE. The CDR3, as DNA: TGTGCCGCTGGCGGGGGTTCCCCCAATGAGCAGTTCTTC. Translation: CAAGGGSPNEQFF. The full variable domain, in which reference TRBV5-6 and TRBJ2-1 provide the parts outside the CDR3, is DAGVTQSPTHLIKTRGQQVTLRCSPKSGHDTVSWYQQALGQGPQFIFQYYEEEERQRGNFPDRFSGHQFPNYSSELNVNALLLGDSALYLCAAGGGSPNEQFFGPGTRLTVL.

In DNA form, the CDR3 reads TGTGCCAGCAGTCAAAAGGGTGGTACGCAGTATTTT. The encoded protein is CASSQKGGTQYF. This sequence joins TRBV7-3 and TRBJ2-3; no clear D. CDR1 and CDR2 (germline): SGHTA, FQGTGA. This CDR3 is built from 12 residues. V lost 6 bases to trimming and J lost 8 bases, with 12 bases between them.

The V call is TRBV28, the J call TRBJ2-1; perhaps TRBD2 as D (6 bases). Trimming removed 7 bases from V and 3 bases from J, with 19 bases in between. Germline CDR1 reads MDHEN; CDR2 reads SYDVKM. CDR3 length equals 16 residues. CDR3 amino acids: CASTTVAETGYNEQFF. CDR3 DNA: TGTGCCAGCACCACGGTAGCGGAGACGGGCTACAATGAGCAGTTCTTC.

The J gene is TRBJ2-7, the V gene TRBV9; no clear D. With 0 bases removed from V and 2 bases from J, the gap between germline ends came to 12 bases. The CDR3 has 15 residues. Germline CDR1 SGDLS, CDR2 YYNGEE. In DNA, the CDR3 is TGTGCCAGCAGCGTAGGAGCTAAGGGAACCTACGAGCAGTACTTC. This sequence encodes CASSVGAKGTYEQYF.

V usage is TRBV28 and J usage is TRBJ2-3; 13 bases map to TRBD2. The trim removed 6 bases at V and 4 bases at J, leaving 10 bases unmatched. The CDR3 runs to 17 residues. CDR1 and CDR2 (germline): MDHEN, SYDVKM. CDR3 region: CASSFPSTSGRSDTQYF. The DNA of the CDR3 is TGTGCCAGCAGCTTTCCATCGACTAGCGGGAGGTCAGATACGCAGTATTTT.

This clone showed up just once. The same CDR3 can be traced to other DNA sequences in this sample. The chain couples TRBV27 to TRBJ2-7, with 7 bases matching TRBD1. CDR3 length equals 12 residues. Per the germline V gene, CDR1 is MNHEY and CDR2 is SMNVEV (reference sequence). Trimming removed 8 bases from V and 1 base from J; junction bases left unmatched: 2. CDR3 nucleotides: TGTGCCAGCGGGGGACAGTCCTACGAGCAGTACTTC. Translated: CASGGQSYEQYF.

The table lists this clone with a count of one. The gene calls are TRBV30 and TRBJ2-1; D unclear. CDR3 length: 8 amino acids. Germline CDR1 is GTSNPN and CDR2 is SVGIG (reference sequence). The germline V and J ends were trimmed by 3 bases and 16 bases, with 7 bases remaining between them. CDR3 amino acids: CAWSPGFF. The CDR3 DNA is TGTGCCTGGAGCCCAGGCTTCTTC.

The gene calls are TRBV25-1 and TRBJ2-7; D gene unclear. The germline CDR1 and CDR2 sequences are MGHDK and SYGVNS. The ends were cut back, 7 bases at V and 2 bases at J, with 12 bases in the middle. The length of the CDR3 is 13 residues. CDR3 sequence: CASIGDGPYEQYF. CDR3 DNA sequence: TGTGCCAGCATCGGCGATGGGCCCTACGAGCAGTACTTC.

The CDR3: CASSPTGGSQPQHF. The CDR3 DNA follows: TGTGCCAGTAGTCCCACAGGCGGTAGTCAGCCCCAGCATTTT. The chain has TRBV19 and TRBJ1-5; D is perhaps TRBD1 (5 bases). Trimming shortened V by 5 bases and J by 6 bases, and 14 bases separated the two germline ends. Germline loops: CDR1 LNHDA, CDR2 SQIVND (reference sequence). This CDR3 is 14 amino acids long.

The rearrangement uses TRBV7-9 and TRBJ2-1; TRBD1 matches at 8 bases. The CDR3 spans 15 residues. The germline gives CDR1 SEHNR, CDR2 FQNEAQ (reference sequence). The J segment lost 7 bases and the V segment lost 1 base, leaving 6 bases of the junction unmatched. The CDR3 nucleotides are TGTGCCAGCAGCTTAGGACAGGGGCGGGTAAATGAGCAGTTCTTC. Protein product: CASSLGQGRVNEQFF.

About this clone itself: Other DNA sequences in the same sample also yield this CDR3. The CDR3 is CASSQDSGTGNEQFF. The DNA for the CDR3 is TGCGCCAGCAGCCAAGATAGCGGGACGGGAAATGAGCAGTTCTTC. This chain uses TRBV4-3 with TRBJ2-1; 8 bases match TRBD2. The CDR3 spans 15 residues. Germline values: CDR1 LGHNA, CDR2 YSLEER. With V trimmed by 0 bases and J by 7 bases, 5 bases remained unmatched.

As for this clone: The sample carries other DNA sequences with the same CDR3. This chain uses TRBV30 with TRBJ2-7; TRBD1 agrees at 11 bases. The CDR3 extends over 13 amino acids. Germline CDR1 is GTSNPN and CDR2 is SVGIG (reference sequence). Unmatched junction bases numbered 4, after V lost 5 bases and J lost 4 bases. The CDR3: CAWRGQGAYEQYF. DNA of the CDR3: TGTGCCTGGCGAGGACAGGGGGCTTACGAGCAGTACTTC.

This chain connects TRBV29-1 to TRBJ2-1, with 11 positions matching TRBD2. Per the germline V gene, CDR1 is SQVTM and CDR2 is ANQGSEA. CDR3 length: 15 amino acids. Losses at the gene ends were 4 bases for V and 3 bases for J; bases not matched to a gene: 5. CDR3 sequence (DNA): TGCAGCGTTGGTCTAGCGGGAGGAATCTACAATGAGCAGTTCTTC. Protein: CSVGLAGGIYNEQFF.

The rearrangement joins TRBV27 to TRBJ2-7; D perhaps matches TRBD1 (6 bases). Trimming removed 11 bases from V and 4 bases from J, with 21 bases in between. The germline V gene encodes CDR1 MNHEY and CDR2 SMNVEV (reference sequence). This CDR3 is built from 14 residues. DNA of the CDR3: TGTGCCGCAGGAATCACTAGGGGGATTTACGAGCAGTACTTC. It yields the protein CAAGITRGIYEQYF.

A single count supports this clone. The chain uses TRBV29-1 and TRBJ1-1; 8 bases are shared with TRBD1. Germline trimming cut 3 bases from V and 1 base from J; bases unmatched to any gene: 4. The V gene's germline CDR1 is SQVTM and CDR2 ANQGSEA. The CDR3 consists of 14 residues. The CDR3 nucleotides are TGCAGCGTTGAGCCAGGGGGCTGGAACACTGAAGCTTTCTTT. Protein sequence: CSVEPGGWNTEAFF.

Here the CDR3 reads CASSESPFGYEQYF. The CDR3 bases are TGTGCCAGCAGTGAAAGTCCCTTTGGCTACGAGCAGTACTTC. The chain is built from TRBV2 and TRBJ2-7; D gene ambiguous. The germline V and J ends were trimmed by 2 bases and 3 bases, with 11 bases remaining between them. The length of the CDR3 is 14 residues. Germline V gene sequence: CDR1 SNHLY, CDR2 FYNNEI.